These 9 T cell receptor beta chains came from one sample sequenced in a study of T cell responses to AZD1222 COVID-19 vaccine. Assay: immunoSEQ multiplex PCR; the TCRdb copy retains only in-frame clones and omits some. Of some 89,000 clones listed, roughly nine tenths were seen once; the top ten hold about 2.2%. Sequenced here: peripheral blood, sampled on day 0 of AZD1222 vaccination. The source is an adult in good health.

The CDR3 nucleotides read TGTGCCAGCAGCTTTCCGACAGGCTACAATGAGCAGTTCTTC. It yields the protein CASSFPTGYNEQFF. The rearrangement joins TRBV7-2 to TRBJ2-1; maybe TRBD1 (6 bases). The ends were cut back, 3 bases at V and 3 bases at J, with 9 bases in the middle. The CDR3 is made up of 14 amino acids. In germline, CDR1 is SGHTA, CDR2 FQGNSA.

The chain carries TRBV19 and TRBJ2-4; maybe TRBD1 (6 bases). The CDR3 has 18 amino acids. With 5 bases removed from V and 0 bases from J, the gap between germline ends came to 20 bases. The germline V gene encodes CDR1 LNHDA and CDR2 SQIVND (reference sequence). CDR3 sequence: CASSDSLRQALAKNIQYF. As DNA, the CDR3 is TGTGCCAGTAGTGATTCCCTTCGACAGGCACTAGCCAAAAACATTCAGTACTTC.

The V call is TRBV5-4, the J call TRBJ2-2; D uncertain. The CDR3 extends over 12 amino acids. V was shortened by 4 bases and J by 4 bases, with 5 bases between the two germline ends. Germline lookup yields CDR1 SGHNT and CDR2 YYREEE (reference sequence). The CDR3 loop is CASSPSTGELFF. The CDR3 nucleotides are TGTGCCAGCAGCCCCTCCACCGGGGAGCTGTTTTTT. The entire variable domain, with the rest obtained from reference TRBV5-4 and TRBJ2-2, is as follows: ETGVTQSPTHLIKTRGQQVTLRCSSQSGHNTVSWYQQALGQGPQFIFQYYREEENGRGNFPPRFSGLQFPNYSSELNVNALELDDSALYLCASSPSTGELFFGEGSRLTVL.

The chain recombines TRBV29-1 with TRBJ2-2; 8 bases line up with TRBD1. V trimming: 7 bases; J trimming: 0 bases; junction bases outside the gene matches: 1. From germline, CDR1 is SQVTM and CDR2 ANQGSEA. The CDR3 loop spans 13 amino acids. The CDR3 loop reads CSATGANTGELFF. DNA for the CDR3: TGCAGCGCGACAGGGGCGAACACCGGGGAGCTGTTTTTT.

This chain links TRBV5-6 with TRBJ1-1; 7 nucleotides agree with TRBD1. The CDR3 covers 15 residues. Germline-derived CDR1 and CDR2 are SGHDT and YYEEEE. Germline trimming cut 1 base from V and 6 bases from J; bases unmatched to any gene: 9. The DNA of the CDR3 is TGTGCCAGCAGCTTGCCAGGGGGAGTGAGCCCTGAAGCTTTCTTT. This gives the protein CASSLPGGVSPEAFF.

The chain uses TRBV24-1 and TRBJ2-3; no clear D. The germline CDR1 and CDR2 sequences are KGHDR and SFDVKD. The CDR3 length is 12 residues. The V and J ends lost 4 bases and 3 bases respectively, with 4 bases between them. In nucleotides, the CDR3 is TGTGCCACCAGTGACGGGACAGATACGCAGTATTTT. Encoded protein: CATSDGTDTQYF.

V usage is TRBV18 and J usage is TRBJ2-7, with 8 bases that match TRBD1. The CDR3 has 16 amino acids. V shed 3 bases, J shed 3 bases, and the junction held 10 bases outside the gene matches. Looked up from germline, CDR1 is KGHSH and CDR2 is LQKENI. Here the CDR3 reads CASSPLTGAQYYEQYF. CDR3 nucleotide sequence: TGTGCCAGCTCACCCTTGACAGGGGCTCAATACTACGAGCAGTACTTC.

This chain uses TRBV18 with TRBJ1-5; D is unresolved. The CDR3 sequence is 16 residues long. Per the germline V gene, CDR1 is KGHSH and CDR2 is LQKENI. Trimming left V 4 bases short and J 4 bases short, with 17 bases between. CDR3 in amino acids: CASSLEPGLGNQPQHF. CDR3 in DNA: TGTGCCAGCTCACTTGAACCGGGCTTGGGGAATCAGCCCCAGCATTTT.

The gene calls are TRBV6-1 and TRBJ2-5; TRBD2 is a possible D gene (5 bases). The CDR3 is made up of 15 amino acids. Trimming took off 3 bases at V and 4 bases at J, with 15 bases between the two ends. Germline CDR1 MNHNS, CDR2 SASEGT. CDR3 sequence: CASSEGIWGAETQYF. DNA for the CDR3: TGTGCCAGCAGTGAGGGGATCTGGGGAGCAGAGACCCAGTACTTC.